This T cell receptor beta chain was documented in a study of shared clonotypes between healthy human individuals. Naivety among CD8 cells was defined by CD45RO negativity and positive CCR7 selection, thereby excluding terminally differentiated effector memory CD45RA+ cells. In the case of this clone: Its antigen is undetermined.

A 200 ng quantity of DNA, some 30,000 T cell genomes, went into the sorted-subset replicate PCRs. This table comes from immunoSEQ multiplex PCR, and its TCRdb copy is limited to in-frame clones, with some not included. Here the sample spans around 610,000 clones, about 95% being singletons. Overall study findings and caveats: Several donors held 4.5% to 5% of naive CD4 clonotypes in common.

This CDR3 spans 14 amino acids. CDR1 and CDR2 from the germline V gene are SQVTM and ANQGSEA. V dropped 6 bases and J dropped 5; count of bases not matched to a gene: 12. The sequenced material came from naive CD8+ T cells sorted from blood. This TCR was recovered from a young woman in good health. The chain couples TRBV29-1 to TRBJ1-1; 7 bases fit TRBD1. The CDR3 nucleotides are TGCAGCGTCGGTGACAGGGCGGGAAGGACTGAAGCTTTCTTT. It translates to CSVGDRAGRTEAFF.